The 6 T cell receptor beta chains in this list originate from one sample, sequenced in a study of shared clonotypes between healthy human individuals. The repertoire was sequenced with immunoSEQ multiplex PCR; TCRdb's copy has only in-frame clones and lacks some. The sample yields roughly 1.4 million clones, just under 99% seen once. The specimen sequenced was naive CD4+ T cells sorted from blood. Sample subset: CD45RA+ positively selected. These receptors all stem from a man aged 25-45 years in good health.

The chain uses TRBV5-5 and TRBJ2-7; D might be TRBD1 (6 bases). V was cut by 0 bases and J by 4 bases, with 11 bases left in between. Germline lookup yields CDR1 SGHKS and CDR2 YYEKEE (reference sequence). This CDR3 has 14 residues. This CDR3 reads CASSLVVRGYEQYF. CDR3 sequence (DNA): TGTGCCAGCAGCTTGGTCGTCAGGGGATACGAGCAGTACTTC.

The chain uses TRBV7-7 and TRBJ2-2, with 7 bases lining up with TRBD1. Germline lookup yields CDR1 SSHAT and CDR2 FNYEAQ (reference sequence). The V segment lost 1 base and the J segment 9 bases; nucleotides outside the gene matches: 2. The CDR3 spans 13 residues. The CDR3 DNA is TGTGCCAGCAGCTTAGTACAGGGGTGGGAGCTGTTTTTT. Its translation: CASSLVQGWELFF.

The chain joins TRBV9 to TRBJ1-3; 10 nucleotides match TRBD1. Germline CDR1 and CDR2: SGDLS and YYNGEE. With 5 bases clipped from V and 3 bases from J, the junction kept 5 bases outside the gene matches. CDR3 length: 15 residues. In DNA form, the CDR3 reads TGTGCCAGCAGTGGGACAGGGGCTCGTGGAAACACCATATATTTT. Its protein product is CASSGTGARGNTIYF.

The rearrangement uses TRBV7-3 and TRBJ2-3, with TRBD1 identical over 7 bases. Germline CDR1 SGHTA, CDR2 FQGTGA. The CDR3 totals 15 residues. Unmatched junction bases numbered 5, after V lost 5 bases and J lost 0 bases. CDR3 nucleotides: TGTGCCAGCAGCCAAGGGGGCGCGAGCACAGATACGCAGTATTTT. It encodes CASSQGGASTDTQYF.

The chain carries TRBV30 and TRBJ2-5, with TRBD2 matching over 10 bases. The J segment lost 5 bases and the V segment lost 4 bases, leaving 13 bases of the junction unmatched. CDR1 and CDR2 (germline): GTSNPN, SVGIG (reference sequence). This CDR3 has 16 amino acids. The CDR3 DNA reads TGTGCCTGGAAGGGTCGTGCAGCGGGAGGGGTGGAGACCCAGTACTTC. It encodes CAWKGRAAGGVETQYF.

The rearrangement links TRBV7-2 to TRBJ1-2; D uncertain. Germline CDR1 is SGHTA and CDR2 is FQGNSA. The germline V and J ends were trimmed by 6 bases and 0 bases, with 11 bases remaining between them. This CDR3 has 14 residues. The CDR3 is CASRKSATNYGYTF. CDR3 nucleotide sequence: TGTGCCAGCAGAAAATCCGCGACTAACTATGGCTACACCTTC.